This T cell receptor beta chain was found in a study of response to subunit inactivated influenza vaccine. Trimming cost V 5 bases and J 7 bases, with 12 bases left between them. Germline lookup yields CDR1 SGHAT and CDR2 FQNNGV. The length of the CDR3 is 13 residues. Points from the study as a whole: Researchers suggested that each seasonal influenza vaccination recruits few new T cells.

As to this clonotype: Its matching antigen is unknown.

TCRdb re-analysed the RT-PCR reads in MiXCR, keeping a single row per CDR3 protein. The sample carries roughly 290,000 distinct CDR3 sequences, roughly 22% recorded once. The sequence derives from a man aged 50 to 75 who received an inactivated influenza vaccine. The rearrangement links TRBV11-2 to TRBJ2-1; D tentatively reads TRBD1 or TRBD2 (5 bases each). Sequencing was performed on PBMCs from blood, taken around 22 months after vaccination. The CDR3 here is CASSPGTRNEQFF. The DNA of the CDR3 is TGTGCCAGCAGCCCGGGGACGCGGAATGAGCAGTTCTTC.